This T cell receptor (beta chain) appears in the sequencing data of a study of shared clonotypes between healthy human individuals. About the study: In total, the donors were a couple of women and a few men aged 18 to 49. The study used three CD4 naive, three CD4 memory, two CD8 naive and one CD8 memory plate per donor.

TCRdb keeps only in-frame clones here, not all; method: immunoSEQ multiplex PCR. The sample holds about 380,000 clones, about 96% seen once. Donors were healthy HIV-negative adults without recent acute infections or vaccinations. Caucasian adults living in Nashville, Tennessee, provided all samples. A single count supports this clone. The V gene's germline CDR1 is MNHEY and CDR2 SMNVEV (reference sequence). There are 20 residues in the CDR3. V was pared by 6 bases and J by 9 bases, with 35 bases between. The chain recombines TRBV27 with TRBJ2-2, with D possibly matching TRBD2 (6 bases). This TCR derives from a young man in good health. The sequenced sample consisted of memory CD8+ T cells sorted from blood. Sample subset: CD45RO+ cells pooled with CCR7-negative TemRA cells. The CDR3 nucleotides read TGTGCCAGCAGACCCCGGACTACTTCAATAGTGGGGGTCGGCAATAGGGAGCTGTTTTTT. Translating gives CASRPRTTSIVGVGNRELFF.